The entry that follows covers one T cell receptor beta chain sequence. These data belong to a study of blood T cell repertoires in COVID-19. Study-wide context: Spain, Italy and the United States supplied samples that represented acute and convalescent COVID-19. From T cells, B-cell-depleted T cells, or PBMCs came the material, which was cDNA or gDNA.

In the source study's methods: Reference gene primer amplification in the assay estimated nucleated cell counts. Clones were read by immunoSEQ multiplex PCR, and TCRdb kept only the in-frame ones, dropping some. That table gives V, J and clone size, and the DNA gave D and trimming. Among 400,000 or so clones listed, more than 85% were seen once. In germline, CDR1 is MGHRA, CDR2 YSYEKL. Unmatched junction bases numbered 12, after V lost 0 bases and J lost 1 base. The CDR3 extends over 19 amino acids. The TCR originated in a human donor in a cohort sampled during active COVID-19. The chain recombines TRBV4-1 with TRBJ2-5, with 9 bases lining up with TRBD2. Sequencing was done on a sample of peripheral blood. CDR3 DNA: TGCGCCAGCAGCCAAGAGCCTAGCGGGATCAGACCCGGCCAAGAGACCCAGTACTTC. The encoded protein is CASSQEPSGIRPGQETQYF.